Sequencing of this T cell receptor beta chain was carried out in a study of Graves' ophthalmopathy and Graves' hyperthyroidism. Across the whole study: Calling hyperthyroidism stable required that no ophthalmopathy show up within 18 months of follow-up.

From RNA, the CDR3 regions of TCR beta chains were amplified and sequenced. In the first round, RT-PCR was carried out with HTBI primers, and a multiplex PCR formed the second round. TCRdb passed the multiplex PCR reads through MiXCR, listing each CDR3 protein once. The sample holds 1 million to 1.3 million distinct CDR3 sequences; around a third are singletons and the top ten take 8.5% to 14%. This clonotype appeared a few times. The target antigen is unknown. Findings of the study overall: At about 69% sensitivity and 72% to 75% specificity, the model predicted progression of the ophthalmopathy.

Included hyperthyroidism patients were aged 18 to 65 and newly diagnosed (under 2 months' duration). Exclusion covered patients with other autoimmune diseases or uncontrolled infections (as well as pregnancy or lactation). V gave up 0 bases and J gave up 5 bases; unmatched junction bases: 0. The CDR3 loop spans 12 amino acids. Germline-derived CDR1 and CDR2 are GTSNPN and SVGIG (reference sequence). The specimen was peripheral blood or thyroid tissue (not recorded which). V gene TRBV30 combines with J gene TRBJ2-5; 7 bases match TRBD1. This clonotype was obtained from an adult man with Graves' hyperthyroidism. The CDR3 spells CAWSVRGETQYF. The CDR3 bases are TGTGCCTGGAGTGTCAGGGGGGAGACCCAGTACTTC.